This T cell receptor (beta chain) was sequenced in a study of T cell responses to AZD1222 COVID-19 vaccine. CDR3 length: 16 amino acids. V gave up 7 bases and J gave up 0 bases, with 13 bases separating them. Germline CDR1 is LNHDA and CDR2 is SQIVND (reference sequence). Libraries were prepared by immunoSEQ multiplex PCR; TCRdb keeps only in-frame clonotypes and omits some of them. The sample contains some 31,000 clones, around 89% of which appear only once. This clone was counted once. The target antigen is unknown. Notes on the study in general: In all cases, repertoires were sampled only after the peak T cell response. CD4 TCRs linked to vaccination spanned spike, dominating at 160-218 and 743-854. Most donors were white British, females outnumbered males, and clonal diversity was possibly underestimated.

This TCR was sampled from an adult who received the AZD1222 COVID-19 vaccine. This chain connects TRBV19 to TRBJ2-6; D is unclear. The sequences come from peripheral blood, collected 28 days after the second AZD1222 dose. CDR3 DNA: TGTGCCAGTAATCCGGACGGATACTCTGGGGCCAACGTCCTGACTTTC. The encoded protein is CASNPDGYSGANVLTF.